A single sample gave rise to the 12 T cell receptor beta chains below, sequenced in a study of blood T cells in healthy people across ages. Primers used in a second PCR of roughly 6 to 11 cycles were a sample-barcoded 5' primer and a J-beta primer mix. Each CDR3 protein is one row after TCRdb ran MiXCR on the 5' RACE reads. This table holds around 1,000,000 distinct CDR3 sequences, roughly two fifths found once. The sample was blood. These receptors were collected from a man younger than 35 in good health.

The J gene is TRBJ1-1, the V gene TRBV20-1; no clear D. The CDR3 is 11 amino acids. CDR1 is DFQATT and CDR2 is SNEGSKA in the germline V gene (reference sequence). V was cut by 3 bases and J by 3 bases, with 5 bases left in between. Here the CDR3 DNA reads TGCAGTGCTAGCCCCGACACTGAAGCTTTCTTT. It codes for CSASPDTEAFF.

This clonotype was seen a few times. This chain joins TRBV2 and TRBJ1-4, with 7 bases matching TRBD1. Germline trimming cut 6 bases from V and 7 bases from J; bases unmatched to any gene: 11. This CDR3 comprises 15 residues. Per germline, CDR1 SNHLY and CDR2 FYNNEI. Written as DNA, the CDR3 is TGTGCCAGCAGCATCCCGAGACAGGGACCTGAAAAACTGTTTTTT. Encoded protein: CASSIPRQGPEKLFF.

This chain links TRBV28 with TRBJ1-2; the D is unclear. Germline lookup yields CDR1 MDHEN and CDR2 SYDVKM. V was cut by 8 bases and J by 4 bases, with 14 bases left in between. This CDR3 contains 13 residues. The CDR3 nucleotides are TGTGCCAGCGGCACCCCTGGGATCTATGGCTACACCTTC. Its protein product is CASGTPGIYGYTF.

As concerns this clonotype: The junction differs from germline at one of its ends, possibly a read error. The CDR3 region has the DNA TGTGTCAGCAGCCAAGAAGTGGGGTCTCAGCCCCAGCATTTT. Translation: CVSSQEVGSQPQHF. This chain uses TRBV3-1 with TRBJ1-5; D remains unclear. The CDR3 has 14 residues. Germline CDR1 is LGHDT and CDR2 is YNNKEL (reference sequence).

This clonotype has a handful of counts. V gene TRBV12-3 or TRBV12-4 combines with J gene TRBJ2-3; the match to TRBD2 covers 7 bases. J was trimmed by 0 bases and V by 3 bases; bases with no gene match: 12. This CDR3 contains 18 residues. Here the CDR3 reads CASSFWDYRMRSTDTQYF. The CDR3 DNA follows: TGTGCCAGCAGTTTTTGGGACTATAGAATGCGTAGCACAGATACGCAGTATTTT.

The rearrangement joins TRBV20-1 to TRBJ2-3, with 7 bases identical to TRBD2. Germline lookup yields CDR1 DFQATT and CDR2 SNEGSKA (reference sequence). V shed 5 bases and J 3 bases; nucleotides not matched to a gene: 5. The length of the CDR3 is 13 residues. The CDR3 loop is CSAVSGATDTQYF. The CDR3 nucleotides are TGCAGTGCTGTAAGCGGGGCTACAGATACGCAGTATTTT.

This clonotype turned up a few times. V gene TRBV5-6 combines with J gene TRBJ1-1; TRBD1 is a possible D gene (5 bases). V lost 4 bases and J 7 bases, leaving 14 bases between the germline ends. Germline loops: CDR1 SGHDT, CDR2 YYEEEE. This CDR3 has 13 residues. The CDR3 reads CASSEGPTNEAFF. In DNA, the CDR3 is TGTGCCAGCAGCGAGGGGCCAACAAATGAAGCTTTCTTT.

This chain links TRBV6-2 or TRBV6-3 with TRBJ2-5; a possible D gene is TRBD2 (5 bases). The J call may be wrong; the DNA end is better matched by TRBJ2-7. CDR3 length equals 14 residues. CDR1 and CDR2 from the germline V gene are MNHEY and SVGEGT. The CDR3 sequence is CASSYGVGVYEQYF. In nucleotides, the CDR3 is TGTGCCAGCAGTTATGGGGTCGGGGTCTACGAGCAGTACTTC.

This clonotype was observed a few times. The chain carries TRBV5-6 and TRBJ2-7; D gene ambiguous. The CDR3 spans 14 residues. CDR1 is SGHDT, CDR2 YYEEEE, per germline. The V end lost 0 bases, the J end lost 2 bases, and 9 bases lay between the germline ends. For the CDR3, the DNA is TGTGCCAGCAGCTTGGCCACGACGACCTACGAGCAGTACTTC. The encoded protein is CASSLATTTYEQYF.

A few counts support this clonotype. The chain recombines TRBV7-9 with TRBJ2-5; 10 nucleotides align to TRBD2. Germline V gene sequence: CDR1 SEHNR, CDR2 FQNEAQ (reference sequence). The CDR3 length is 18 residues. The junction had 23 bases not matched to a gene; V was cut back by 5 bases and J by 11 bases. CDR3 sequence: CASSLTLLAGGNYNEQYF. CDR3 DNA sequence: TGTGCCAGCAGCCTCACCCTCTTAGCGGGGGGCAATTACAATGAGCAGTACTTC.

This clonotype has just a few counts. The DNA for the CDR3 is TGCGCCAGCAGCCCGGACAGGGGAGGGGATACGCAGTATTTT. Translated: CASSPDRGGDTQYF. J is TRBJ2-3 and V is TRBV5-1; 9 bases agree with TRBD1. CDR3 length: 14 amino acids. V was pared by 4 bases and J by 6 bases, with 6 bases of the junction left unmatched. From germline, CDR1 is SGHRS and CDR2 YFSETQ.

The chain links TRBV7-2 to TRBJ2-5; D ambiguous. The ends were cut back, 1 base at V and 11 bases at J, with 17 bases in the middle. The germline V gene has CDR1 SGHTA and CDR2 FQGNSA. The CDR3 length is 14 residues. The CDR3 region has the DNA TGTGCCAGCAGCTTAGATTGGCCACCCCATGAGCAGTACTTC. Amino acids: CASSLDWPPHEQYF.